These 24 T cell receptor beta chains were sequenced from one sample in a study of control samples from healthy donors and cancer patients. TCRdb keeps only in-frame clones here, not all; method: immunoSEQ multiplex PCR. Among 100,000 to 150,000 clones listed, about 91% were seen once. Specimen: blood. The source of these receptors is a man aged 18 to 35 in good health.

This chain connects TRBV6-1 to TRBJ2-1; TRBD2 agrees at 8 bases. The CDR3 is made up of 19 amino acids. V was pared by 3 bases and J by 1 base, with 14 bases of the junction left unmatched. Per the germline V gene, CDR1 is MNHNS and CDR2 is SASEGT. The CDR3 DNA reads TGTGCCAGCAGTGACCTACCCCCGGGGGGGGTCCTATCCTACAATGAGCAGTTCTTC. This codes for CASSDLPPGGVLSYNEQFF.

The rearrangement links TRBV11-3 to TRBJ2-2, with a weak D call TRBD1 (5 bases). CDR1 and CDR2 from the germline V gene are SGHNT and YENEEA. CDR3 length: 14 amino acids. Trimming shortened V by 4 bases and J by 5 bases, and 11 bases separated the two germline ends. The CDR3: CASSSGAGTGELFF. The CDR3 coding sequence is TGTGCCAGCAGCTCGGGTGCAGGGACCGGGGAGCTGTTTTTT.

This chain uses TRBV12-5 with TRBJ1-2; no clear D gene. Germline CDR1 and CDR2: LGHNT and FRNRAP. Trimming pared 6 bases from V and 4 bases from J, leaving 12 bases between. The CDR3 has 13 amino acids. The DNA of the CDR3 is TGTGCTAGTGGCCCCCTTTCGGGCTATGGCTACACCTTC. As protein: CASGPLSGYGYTF.

By share, this clone counts as medium-sized (0.01 to 0.1%). The V call is TRBV6-1, the J call TRBJ1-1, with 9 bases lining up with TRBD1. CDR1 MNHNS and CDR2 SASEGT come from the germline V gene. With V trimmed by 3 bases and J by 5 bases, 7 bases remained unmatched. This CDR3 spans 15 amino acids. The CDR3 coding sequence is TGTGCCAGCAGTGAGCTGAGGGACAGGGCGACTGAAGCTTTCTTT. Encoded protein: CASSELRDRATEAFF.

The chain recombines TRBV7-8 with TRBJ1-5, with unresolved D. CDR1 and CDR2 from the germline V gene are SGHVS and FQNEAQ. V was pared by 5 bases and J by 3 bases, with 8 bases between. The CDR3 contains 13 residues. CDR3 nucleotides: TGTGCCAGCAGCCCCGGTTTCAATCAGCCCCAGCATTTT. This gives the protein CASSPGFNQPQHF.

CDR3 DNA sequence: TGCGCCAGCAGCCCCTCTAGCGGGGGGGCATCAGAGACCCAGTACTTC. Encoded protein: CASSPSSGGASETQYF. The chain combines TRBV5-1 with TRBJ2-5; 12 bases are shared with TRBD2. The CDR3 loop spans 16 amino acids. The germline gives CDR1 SGHRS, CDR2 YFSETQ. The V segment lost 4 bases and the J segment 4 bases; nucleotides outside the gene matches: 8.

This chain joins TRBV11-3 and TRBJ1-2; 10 nucleotides agree with TRBD1. Germline V gene lookup returns CDR1 SGHNT and CDR2 YENEEA. The CDR3 spans 18 residues. The trim removed 4 bases at V and 2 bases at J, leaving 13 bases unmatched. The CDR3 is CASSSGQGGLTSNYGYTF. In nucleotides, the CDR3 is TGTGCCAGCAGCTCTGGACAGGGGGGACTCACTTCAAACTATGGCTACACCTTC.

This clone was seen only a few times. CDR3 DNA: TGTGCCAGCAGCTTAGCGGTACTAGCGGGGGGGTACAATGAGCAGTTCTTC. Protein product: CASSLAVLAGGYNEQFF. The rearrangement joins TRBV11-3 to TRBJ2-1, with 13 positions matching TRBD2. With 1 base clipped from V and 4 bases from J, the junction kept 4 bases outside the gene matches. The CDR3 is 17 amino acids. CDR1 is SGHNT and CDR2 is YENEEA in the germline V gene. The full variable domain, with the rest looked up from reference TRBV11-3 and TRBJ2-1, is EAGVVQSPRYKIIEKKQPVAFWCNPISGHNTLYWYLQNLGQGPELLIRYENEEAVDDSQLPKDRFSAERLKGVDSTLKIQPAELGDSAVYLCASSLAVLAGGYNEQFFGPGTRLTVL.

The V and J genes are TRBV6-5 and TRBJ1-2, with 9 bases matching TRBD1. Germline CDR1 reads MNHEY; CDR2 reads SVGAGI. Unmatched junction bases numbered 6, after V lost 7 bases and J lost 6 bases. This CDR3 comprises 13 residues. The CDR3 region is CASMDRGGHGYTF. The CDR3 DNA is TGTGCCAGCATGGACAGGGGTGGACATGGCTACACCTTC.

The rearrangement uses TRBV18 and TRBJ2-5; tentative D call: TRBD1 (6 bases). The CDR3 is 14 amino acids. Germline-derived CDR1 and CDR2 are KGHSH and LQKENI. The V and J ends lost 3 bases and 3 bases respectively, with 11 bases between them. For the CDR3, the DNA is TGTGCCAGCTCACCTAACAGGGCAGAAGAGACCCAGTACTTC. Translation gives CASSPNRAEETQYF.

The chain uses TRBV2 and TRBJ1-2; D is ambiguous. Trimming removed 2 bases at V and 4 bases at J, with 8 bases between. Germline V gene sequence: CDR1 SNHLY, CDR2 FYNNEI. The CDR3 covers 13 residues. The DNA of the CDR3 is TGTGCCAGCAGTGAACGCCAGACCTATGGCTACACCTTC. Residues: CASSERQTYGYTF.

The CDR3 sequence: CASSQQSTDTQYF. The CDR3 DNA reads TGCGCCAGCAGCCAACAAAGCACAGATACGCAGTATTTT. The chain recombines TRBV4-1 with TRBJ2-3; D gene ambiguous. V was pared by 2 bases and J by 0 bases, with 3 bases between. Germline V gene lookup returns CDR1 MGHRA and CDR2 YSYEKL. The CDR3 loop spans 13 amino acids.

This clone has only a few counts. The rearrangement joins TRBV5-4 to TRBJ2-7; D unclear. V lost 0 bases and J 3 bases, leaving 10 bases between the germline ends. Germline-derived CDR1 and CDR2 are SGHNT and YYREEE (reference sequence). The CDR3 spans 14 residues. The chain's CDR3 is CASSLDYSIYEQYF. The CDR3, as DNA: TGTGCCAGCAGCTTGGATTATAGCATCTACGAGCAGTACTTC.

A few counts support this clone. Other nucleotide sequences in the sample specify the same CDR3. The J gene is TRBJ2-2, the V gene TRBV6-4; 8 bases are shared with TRBD2. This CDR3 spans 17 amino acids. The germline V gene encodes CDR1 MRHNA and CDR2 SNTAGT. The V segment lost 0 bases and the J segment 3 bases; nucleotides outside the gene matches: 6. The CDR3: CASSDSGRGGDTGELFF. The CDR3 bases are TGTGCCAGCAGTGACTCGGGACGGGGGGGCGACACCGGGGAGCTGTTTTTT.

V and J are TRBV27 and TRBJ2-2; 7 bases line up with TRBD1. The trim removed 3 bases at V and 3 bases at J, leaving 10 bases unmatched. In germline, CDR1 is MNHEY, CDR2 SMNVEV (reference sequence). The CDR3 is made up of 17 amino acids. This CDR3 is CASSFQTTGTDTGELFF. CDR3 sequence (DNA): TGTGCCAGCAGTTTCCAAACTACCGGGACAGACACCGGGGAGCTGTTTTTT.

The gene calls are TRBV7-9 and TRBJ2-1; 8 bases agree with TRBD1. V trimming: 8 bases; J trimming: 9 bases; junction bases outside the gene matches: 9. The CDR3 length is 13 residues. The germline CDR1 and CDR2 sequences are SEHNR and FQNEAQ (reference sequence). The CDR3 bases are TGTGCCAGCCGGACAGGGCGGAGTGGTGAGCAGTTCTTC. This translates into CASRTGRSGEQFF.

The chain links TRBV5-6 to TRBJ2-2, with TRBD1 matching over 8 bases. Germline V gene lookup returns CDR1 SGHDT and CDR2 YYEEEE. Trimming took 4 bases from V and 3 from J; bases not matched to a gene: 5. The CDR3 length is 15 residues. The CDR3 reads CASSIGQGYTGELFF. The CDR3 DNA is TGTGCCAGCAGCATAGGACAGGGTTACACCGGGGAGCTGTTTTTT.

This chain connects TRBV3-1 (or the pseudogene TRBV3-2) to TRBJ1-4; no clear D gene. From germline, CDR1 is LGHDT and CDR2 YNNKEL (reference sequence). The CDR3 consists of 13 residues. Trimming removed 0 bases from V and 8 bases from J, with 7 bases in between. The CDR3 region has the DNA TGTGCCAGCAGCCAAGATAACGGGGAAAAACTGTTTTTT. Amino acids: CASSQDNGEKLFF.

J is TRBJ2-1 and V is TRBV7-9; tentative D call: TRBD2 (5 bases). The CDR3 contains 16 residues. CDR1 SEHNR and CDR2 FQNEAQ come from the germline V gene (reference sequence). With 5 bases removed from V and 1 base from J, the gap between germline ends came to 15 bases. This chain's CDR3 is CASSPRASGSYNEQFF. CDR3 in DNA: TGTGCCAGCAGCCCGCGGGCCTCAGGATCCTACAATGAGCAGTTCTTC.

The rearrangement joins TRBV7-9 to TRBJ2-2; D is unclear. Germline assignment: CDR1 SEHNR and CDR2 FQNEAQ (reference sequence). The ends were cut back, 2 bases at V and 3 bases at J, with 4 bases in the middle. The CDR3 extends over 13 amino acids. CDR3 sequence: CASSLSYTGELFF. DNA for the CDR3: TGTGCCAGCAGCTTATCTTACACCGGGGAGCTGTTTTTT.

The V gene is TRBV9, the J gene TRBJ1-4; D is uncertain. Germline V gives CDR1 SGDLS, CDR2 YYNGEE. The CDR3 has 16 residues. V dropped 2 bases and J dropped 1 base, with 12 bases sitting between them. This CDR3 reads CASSVHAWETNEKLFF. The CDR3 DNA is TGTGCCAGCAGCGTCCACGCGTGGGAAACTAATGAAAAACTGTTTTTT.

This rearrangement joins TRBV15 to TRBJ1-3; TRBD1 might be the D (5 bases). The CDR3 covers 15 residues. Germline CDR1 LNHNV, CDR2 YYDKDF (reference sequence). V was cut by 1 base and J by 4 bases, with 11 bases left in between. This chain's CDR3 is CATSRVGGAGNTIYF. CDR3 nucleotide sequence: TGTGCCACCAGCAGAGTTGGAGGGGCCGGAAACACCATATATTTT.

A word on this clone: Other DNA sequences from this sample encode an identical CDR3 as well. The chain recombines TRBV5-1 with TRBJ2-2; 8 bases fit TRBD1. The CDR3 has 15 residues. Germline CDR1 is SGHRS and CDR2 is YFSETQ. The J segment lost 5 bases and the V segment lost 3 bases, leaving 6 bases of the junction unmatched. Here the CDR3 reads CASSSGQGGTGELFF. CDR3 DNA: TGCGCCAGCAGCTCCGGACAGGGTGGAACCGGGGAGCTGTTTTTT.

This chain connects TRBV5-1 to TRBJ2-3; no clear D. V gave up 1 base and J gave up 4 bases, with 4 bases separating them. Germline V gives CDR1 SGHRS, CDR2 YFSETQ. The CDR3 has 12 amino acids. The CDR3 coding sequence is TGCGCCAGCAGCTTGTGGGCAGATACGCAGTATTTT. Protein sequence: CASSLWADTQYF.